This paragraph covers one T cell receptor beta chain sequence. The antigen is undetermined. This sample is part of a study of Ad26.COV2.S vaccination and SARS-CoV-2 variants. Across the study: Sample donor was a member of the COV1001 Ad26.COV2.S trial arm. Ad26.COV2.S, an intramuscular injection, was given once or twice 56 days apart. Study results and caveats: Among vaccine recipients, spike-specific TCR breadth exceeded that of placebo recipients.

Treatment of the sample: 15 to 20 received Ad26.COV2.S at low or high dose, single or two shots; 5 received placebo; per-sample allocation not given. Day 63 after the first injection of vaccine or placebo was the sampling time. Germline V gene data show CDR1 as SGHAT and CDR2 as FQNNGV. The length of the CDR3 is 13 residues. Between the trimmed V and J ends, which lost 5 bases and 3 bases, there was a span of 7 bases. TCRdb keeps only in-frame clones here, not all; method: immunoSEQ multiplex PCR. The repertoire holds under 550,000 clones, with approximately 90% as singletons. The sample consisted of peripheral blood, taken in a trial of Ad26.COV2.S vaccine versus placebo. The rearrangement links TRBV11-2 to TRBJ2-2; unclear D gene. This TCR derives from a person between 18 and 65 years old who received the Ad26.COV2.S COVID-19 vaccine or a placebo. The chain's CDR3 is CASSPQYTGELFF. The CDR3 DNA sequence: TGTGCCAGCAGCCCCCAGTACACCGGGGAGCTGTTTTTT.